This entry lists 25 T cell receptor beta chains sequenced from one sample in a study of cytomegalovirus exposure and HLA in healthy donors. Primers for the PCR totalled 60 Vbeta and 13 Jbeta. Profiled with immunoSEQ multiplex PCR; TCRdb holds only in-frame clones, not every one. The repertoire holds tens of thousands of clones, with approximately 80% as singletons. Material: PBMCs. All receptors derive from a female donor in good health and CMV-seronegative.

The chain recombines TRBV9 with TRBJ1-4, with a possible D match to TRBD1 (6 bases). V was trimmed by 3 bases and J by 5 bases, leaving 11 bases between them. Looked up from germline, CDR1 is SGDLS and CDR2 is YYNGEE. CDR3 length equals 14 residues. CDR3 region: CASSAGQVNEKLFF. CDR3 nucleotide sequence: TGTGCCAGCAGCGCGGGACAAGTAAATGAAAAACTGTTTTTT.

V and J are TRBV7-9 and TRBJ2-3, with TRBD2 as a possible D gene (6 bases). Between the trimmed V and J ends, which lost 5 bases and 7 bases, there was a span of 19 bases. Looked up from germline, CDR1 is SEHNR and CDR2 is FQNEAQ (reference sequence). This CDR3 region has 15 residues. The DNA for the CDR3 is TGTGCCAGCAGCCCGCCGGGGGAGCTCCCTAATACGCAGTATTTT. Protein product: CASSPPGELPNTQYF.

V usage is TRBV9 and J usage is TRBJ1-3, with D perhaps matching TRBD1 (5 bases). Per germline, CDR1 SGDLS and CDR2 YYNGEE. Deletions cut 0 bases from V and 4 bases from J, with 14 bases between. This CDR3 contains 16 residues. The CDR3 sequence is CASSVGEGASGNTIYF. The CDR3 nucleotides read TGTGCCAGCAGCGTAGGAGAAGGGGCCTCGGGAAACACCATATATTTT.

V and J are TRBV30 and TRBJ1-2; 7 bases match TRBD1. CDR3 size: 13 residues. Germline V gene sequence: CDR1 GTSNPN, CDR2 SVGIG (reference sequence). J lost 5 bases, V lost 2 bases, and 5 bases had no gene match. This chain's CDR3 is CAWSRQGKYGYTF. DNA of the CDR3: TGTGCCTGGAGTAGACAGGGCAAGTATGGCTACACCTTC. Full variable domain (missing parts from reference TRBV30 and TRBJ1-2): SQTIHQWPATLVQPVGSPLSLECTVEGTSNPNLYWYRQAAGRGLQLLFYSVGIGQISSEVPQNLSASRPQDRQFILSSKKLLLSDSGFYLCAWSRQGKYGYTFGSGTRLTVV.

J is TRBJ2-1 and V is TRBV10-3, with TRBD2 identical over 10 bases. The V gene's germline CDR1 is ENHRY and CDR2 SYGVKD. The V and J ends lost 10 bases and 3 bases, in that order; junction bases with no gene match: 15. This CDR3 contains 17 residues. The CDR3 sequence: CATTGPIAGGNYNEQFF. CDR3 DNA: TGTGCCACCACGGGGCCAATAGCGGGAGGTAACTACAATGAGCAGTTCTTC.

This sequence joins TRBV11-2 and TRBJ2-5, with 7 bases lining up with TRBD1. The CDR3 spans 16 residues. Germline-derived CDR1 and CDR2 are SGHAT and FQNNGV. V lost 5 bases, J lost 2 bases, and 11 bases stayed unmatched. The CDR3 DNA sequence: TGTGCCAGCAGCGTAGGGACAGTGCGCTCACAAGAGACCCAGTACTTC. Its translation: CASSVGTVRSQETQYF.

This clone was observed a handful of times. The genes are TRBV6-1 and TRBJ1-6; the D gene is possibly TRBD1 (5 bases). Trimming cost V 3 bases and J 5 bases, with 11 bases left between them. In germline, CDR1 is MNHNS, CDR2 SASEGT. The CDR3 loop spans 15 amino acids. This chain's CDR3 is CASSDGGFDNSPLHF. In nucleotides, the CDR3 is TGTGCCAGCAGTGACGGGGGATTCGATAATTCACCCCTCCACTTT.

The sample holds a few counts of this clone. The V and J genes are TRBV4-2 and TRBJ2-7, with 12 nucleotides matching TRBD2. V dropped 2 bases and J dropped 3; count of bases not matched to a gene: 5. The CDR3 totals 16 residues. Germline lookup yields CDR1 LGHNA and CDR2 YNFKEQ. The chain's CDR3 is CASSQFRLAGDYEQYF. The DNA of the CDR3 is TGTGCCAGCAGCCAATTCCGACTAGCGGGAGACTACGAGCAGTACTTC.

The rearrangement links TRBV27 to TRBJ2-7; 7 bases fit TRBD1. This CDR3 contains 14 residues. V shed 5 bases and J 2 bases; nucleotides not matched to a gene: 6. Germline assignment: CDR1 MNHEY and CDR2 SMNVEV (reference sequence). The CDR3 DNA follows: TGTGCCAGCAGTACCGGGACAGCGACCTACGAGCAGTACTTC. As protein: CASSTGTATYEQYF.

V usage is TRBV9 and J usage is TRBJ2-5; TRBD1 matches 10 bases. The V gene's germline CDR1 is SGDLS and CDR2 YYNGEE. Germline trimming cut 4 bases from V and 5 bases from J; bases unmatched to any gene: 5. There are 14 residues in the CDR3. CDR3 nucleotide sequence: TGTGCCAGCAGCACCCTGGGACAGGGGGAGACCCAGTACTTC. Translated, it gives CASSTLGQGETQYF.

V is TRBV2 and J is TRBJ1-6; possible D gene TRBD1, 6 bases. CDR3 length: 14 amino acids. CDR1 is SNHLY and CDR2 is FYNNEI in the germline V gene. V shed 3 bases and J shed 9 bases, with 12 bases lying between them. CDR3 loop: CASSDGGEPSPLHF. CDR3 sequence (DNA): TGTGCCAGCAGTGATGGGGGCGAGCCTTCACCCCTCCACTTT.

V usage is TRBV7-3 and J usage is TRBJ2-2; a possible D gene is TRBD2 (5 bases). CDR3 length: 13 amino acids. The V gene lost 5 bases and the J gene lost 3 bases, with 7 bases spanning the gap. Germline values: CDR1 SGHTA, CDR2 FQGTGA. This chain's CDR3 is CASSVLDTGELFF. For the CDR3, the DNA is TGTGCCAGCAGCGTACTAGACACCGGGGAGCTGTTTTTT.

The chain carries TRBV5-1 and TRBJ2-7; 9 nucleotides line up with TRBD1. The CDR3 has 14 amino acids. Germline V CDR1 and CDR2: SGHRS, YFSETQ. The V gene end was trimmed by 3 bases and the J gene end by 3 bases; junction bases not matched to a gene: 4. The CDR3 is CASSSGTGNYEQYF. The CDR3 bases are TGCGCCAGCAGCTCCGGGACAGGGAACTACGAGCAGTACTTC.

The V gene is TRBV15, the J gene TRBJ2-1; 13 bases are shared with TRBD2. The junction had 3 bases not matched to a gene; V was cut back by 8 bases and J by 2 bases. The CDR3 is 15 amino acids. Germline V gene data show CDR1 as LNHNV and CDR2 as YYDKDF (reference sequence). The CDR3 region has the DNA TGTGCCACCCGGGGGACTAGCGGGACCTACAATGAGCAGTTCTTC. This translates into CATRGTSGTYNEQFF.

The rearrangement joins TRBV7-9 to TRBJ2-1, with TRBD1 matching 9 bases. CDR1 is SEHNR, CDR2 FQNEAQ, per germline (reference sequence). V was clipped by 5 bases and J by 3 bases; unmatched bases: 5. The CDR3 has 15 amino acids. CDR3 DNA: TGTGCCAGCAGCCCGGACAGGGGTGGCTACAATGAGCAGTTCTTC. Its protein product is CASSPDRGGYNEQFF.

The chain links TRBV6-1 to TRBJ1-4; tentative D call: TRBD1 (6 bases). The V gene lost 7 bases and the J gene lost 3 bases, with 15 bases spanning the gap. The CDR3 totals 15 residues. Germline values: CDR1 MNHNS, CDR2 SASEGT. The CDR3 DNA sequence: TGTGCCAGCAACTTAGGACAGCTTGCTAATGAAAAACTGTTTTTT. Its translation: CASNLGQLANEKLFF.

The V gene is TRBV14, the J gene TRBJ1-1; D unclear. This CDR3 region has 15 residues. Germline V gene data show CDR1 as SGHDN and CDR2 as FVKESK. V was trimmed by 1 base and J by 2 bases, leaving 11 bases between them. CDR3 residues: CASSQAYSPNTEAFF. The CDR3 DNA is TGTGCCAGCAGCCAAGCCTATTCGCCTAACACTGAAGCTTTCTTT.

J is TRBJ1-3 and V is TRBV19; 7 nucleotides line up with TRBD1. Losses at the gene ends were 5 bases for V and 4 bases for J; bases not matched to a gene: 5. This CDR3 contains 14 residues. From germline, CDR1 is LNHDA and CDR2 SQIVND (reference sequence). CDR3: CASSSQGTGNTIYF. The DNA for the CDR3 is TGTGCCAGTAGTTCACAGGGGACGGGAAACACCATATATTTT.

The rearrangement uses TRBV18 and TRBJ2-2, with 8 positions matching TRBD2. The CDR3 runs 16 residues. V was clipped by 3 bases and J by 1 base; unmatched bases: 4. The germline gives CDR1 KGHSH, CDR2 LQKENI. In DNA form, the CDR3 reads TGTGCCAGCTCACCTCTCGCGGGAGGGAACACCGGGGAGCTGTTTTTT. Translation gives CASSPLAGGNTGELFF.

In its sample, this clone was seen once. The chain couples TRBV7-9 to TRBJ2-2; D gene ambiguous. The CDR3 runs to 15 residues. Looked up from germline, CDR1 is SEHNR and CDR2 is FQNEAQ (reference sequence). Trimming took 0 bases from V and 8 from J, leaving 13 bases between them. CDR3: CASSLARETPGELFF. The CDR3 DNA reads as TGTGCCAGCAGCTTAGCGCGTGAGACTCCGGGGGAGCTGTTTTTT. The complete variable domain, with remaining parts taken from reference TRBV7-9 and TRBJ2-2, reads DTGVSQNPRHKITKRGQNVTFRCDPISEHNRLYWYRQTLGQGPEFLTYFQNEAQLEKSRLLSDRFSAERPKGSFSTLEIQRTEQGDSAMYLCASSLARETPGELFFGEGSRLTVL.

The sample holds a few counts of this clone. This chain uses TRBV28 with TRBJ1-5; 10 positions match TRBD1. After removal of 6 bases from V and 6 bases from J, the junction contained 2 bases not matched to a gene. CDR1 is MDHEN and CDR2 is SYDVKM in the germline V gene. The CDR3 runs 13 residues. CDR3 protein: CASSWTGGQPQHF. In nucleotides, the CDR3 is TGTGCCAGCAGCTGGACAGGGGGTCAGCCCCAGCATTTT. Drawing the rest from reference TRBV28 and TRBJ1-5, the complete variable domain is DVKVTQSSRYLVKRTGEKVFLECVQDMDHENMFWYRQDPGLGLRLIYFSYDVKMKEKGDIPEGYSVSREKKERFSLILESASTNQTSMYLCASSWTGGQPQHFGDGTRLSIL.

CDR3 sequence reads: CASSNDGTLAGGPGAKNIQYF. The CDR3 DNA follows: TGTGCCAGCAGCAATGATGGCACTCTAGCGGGAGGGCCTGGGGCCAAAAACATTCAGTACTTC. V usage is TRBV21-1 and J usage is TRBJ2-4; whether TRBD2, the table's D call, matches the DNA was not checked. TRBV21-1 is shown as a pseudogene. This CDR3 is 21 amino acids long.

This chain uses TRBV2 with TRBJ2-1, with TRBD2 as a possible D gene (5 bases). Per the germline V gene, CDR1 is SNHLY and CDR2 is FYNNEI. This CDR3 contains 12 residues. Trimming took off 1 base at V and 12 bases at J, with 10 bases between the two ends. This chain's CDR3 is CASSEGAERQFF. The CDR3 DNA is TGTGCCAGCAGTGAAGGAGCGGAACGGCAGTTCTTC.

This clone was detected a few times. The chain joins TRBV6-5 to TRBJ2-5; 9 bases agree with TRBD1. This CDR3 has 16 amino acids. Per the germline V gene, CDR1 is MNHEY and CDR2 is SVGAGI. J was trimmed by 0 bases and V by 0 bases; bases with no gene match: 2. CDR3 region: CASSYSGTGYQETQYF. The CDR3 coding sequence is TGTGCCAGCAGTTACTCCGGGACAGGGTACCAAGAGACCCAGTACTTC.

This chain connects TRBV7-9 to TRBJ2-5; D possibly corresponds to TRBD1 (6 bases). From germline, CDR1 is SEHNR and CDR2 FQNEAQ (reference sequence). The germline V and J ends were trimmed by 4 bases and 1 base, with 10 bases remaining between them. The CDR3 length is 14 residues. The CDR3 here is CASSYQGFQETQYF. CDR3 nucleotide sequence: TGTGCCAGCAGCTACCAGGGGTTCCAAGAGACCCAGTACTTC.